The table lists the clone carrying this T cell receptor beta chain with many counts. The V end lost 5 bases, the J end lost 5 bases, and 10 bases lay between the germline ends. The CDR3 has 13 residues. The germline CDR1 and CDR2 sequences are SGHVS and FQNEAQ. This sample is part of a study of spatial heterogeneity in lung cancer. As for time point: sample taken at primary tumor resection. TCR cDNA molecules each carried a unique molecular identifier. TCRdb reprocessed the 5' RACE reads via MiXCR and lists one record per CDR3 protein. The sample gives around 41,000 distinct CDR3 sequences, around 7% of which show up once; roughly two fifths is in the top ten.

The V call is TRBV7-8, the J call TRBJ2-1, with D tentatively TRBD1 or TRBD2 (5 bases each). This TCR was recovered from a female donor with early-stage non-small cell lung cancer. This sample comprised PBMCs, obtained at surgery. CDR3 nucleotide sequence: TGTGCCAGCAGCCTGGGACGACACAATGAGCAGTTCTTC. It is translated as CASSLGRHNEQFF.